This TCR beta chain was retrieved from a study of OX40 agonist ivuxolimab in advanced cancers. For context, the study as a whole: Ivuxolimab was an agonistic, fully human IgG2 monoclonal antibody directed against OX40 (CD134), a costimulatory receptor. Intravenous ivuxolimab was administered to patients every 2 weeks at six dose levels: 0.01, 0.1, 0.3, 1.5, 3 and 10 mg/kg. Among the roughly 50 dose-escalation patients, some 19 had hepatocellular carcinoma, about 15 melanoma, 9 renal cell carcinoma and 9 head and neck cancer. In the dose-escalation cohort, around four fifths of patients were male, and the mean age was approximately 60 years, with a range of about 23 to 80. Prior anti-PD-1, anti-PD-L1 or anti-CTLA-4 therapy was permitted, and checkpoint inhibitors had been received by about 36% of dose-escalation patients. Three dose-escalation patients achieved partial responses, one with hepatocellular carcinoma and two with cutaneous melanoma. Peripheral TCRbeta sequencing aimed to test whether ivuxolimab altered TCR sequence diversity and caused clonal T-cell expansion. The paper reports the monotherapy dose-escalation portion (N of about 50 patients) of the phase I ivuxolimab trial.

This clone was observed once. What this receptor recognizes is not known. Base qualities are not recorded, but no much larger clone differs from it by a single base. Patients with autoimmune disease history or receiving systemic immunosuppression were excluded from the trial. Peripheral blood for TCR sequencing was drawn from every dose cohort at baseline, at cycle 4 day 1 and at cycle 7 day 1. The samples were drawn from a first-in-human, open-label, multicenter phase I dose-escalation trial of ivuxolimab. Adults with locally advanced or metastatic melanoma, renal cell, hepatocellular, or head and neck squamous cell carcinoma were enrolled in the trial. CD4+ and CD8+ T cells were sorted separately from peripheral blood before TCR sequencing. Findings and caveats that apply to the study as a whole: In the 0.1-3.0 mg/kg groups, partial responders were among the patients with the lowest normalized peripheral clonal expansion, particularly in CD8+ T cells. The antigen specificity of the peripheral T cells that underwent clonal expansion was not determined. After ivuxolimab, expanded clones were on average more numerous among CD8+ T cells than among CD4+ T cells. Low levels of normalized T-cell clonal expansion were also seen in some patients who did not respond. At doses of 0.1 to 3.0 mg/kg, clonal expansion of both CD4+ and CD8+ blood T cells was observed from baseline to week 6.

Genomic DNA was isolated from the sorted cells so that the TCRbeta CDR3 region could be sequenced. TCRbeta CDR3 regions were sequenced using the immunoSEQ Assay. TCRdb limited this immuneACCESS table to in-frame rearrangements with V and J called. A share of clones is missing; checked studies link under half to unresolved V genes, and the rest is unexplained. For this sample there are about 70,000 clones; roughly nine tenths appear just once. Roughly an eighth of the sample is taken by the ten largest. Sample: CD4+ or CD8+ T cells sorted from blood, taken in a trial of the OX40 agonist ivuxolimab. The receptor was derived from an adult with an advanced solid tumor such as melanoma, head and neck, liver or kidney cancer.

The CDR3 region has the sequence CASSPWTGLMNTEAFF. DNA sequence: TGTGCCAGTAGTCCCTGGACAGGCCTGATGAACACTGAAGCTTTCTTT. The rearrangement joined TRBV19 to TRBJ1-1; 7 middle bases align to TRBD1. Germline trimming: 5 bases from V, 0 bases from J; junction bases outside gene matches: 9. Counted from cysteine to phenylalanine, this CDR3 has 16 amino acids. Kept here is only the CDR3 DNA, which spans 48 bases and is read in frame from base 1. According to the germline V gene (reference sequence), CDR1 reads LNHDA and CDR2 reads SQIVND.